These 4 T cell receptor beta chains share one sample of origin, sequenced in a study of PD-1 blockade in classical Hodgkin lymphoma. Every patient experienced relapse after autologous stem cell transplantation, and brentuximab vedotin exposure varied. The repertoire was sequenced with immunoSEQ multiplex PCR; TCRdb's copy has only in-frame clones and lacks some. Of about 66,000 clones listed, 65% to 75% are singletons. Sequenced here: peripheral blood mononuclear cells (PBMCs), sampled before the second cycle of nivolumab. The receptors derive from a human donor with classical Hodgkin lymphoma.

The V gene is TRBV30, the J gene TRBJ2-1; D might be TRBD1 (6 bases). Trimming took off 4 bases at V and 0 bases at J, with 10 bases between the two ends. The germline CDR1 and CDR2 sequences are GTSNPN and SVGIG (reference sequence). The CDR3 spans 14 residues. The CDR3 sequence: CAWIGQSSYNEQFF. The CDR3 nucleotides read TGTGCCTGGATAGGACAGAGCTCCTACAATGAGCAGTTCTTC.

This chain joins TRBV4-2 and TRBJ2-6; 16 nucleotides line up with TRBD2. This CDR3 is built from 20 residues. After removal of 4 bases from V and 3 bases from J, the junction contained 9 bases not matched to a gene. Per germline, CDR1 LGHNA and CDR2 YNFKEQ. In DNA form, the CDR3 reads TGTGCCAGCAGCCTGAAGGGACTAGCGGGAGGGCGGGATGGGGCCAACGTCCTGACTTTC. As protein: CASSLKGLAGGRDGANVLTF.

The chain couples TRBV19 to TRBJ2-2; TRBD1 matches at 12 bases. CDR1 is LNHDA, CDR2 SQIVND, per germline (reference sequence). The CDR3 runs to 19 residues. V lost 6 bases to trimming and J lost 1 base; unmatched junction nucleotides: 12. CDR3 amino acids: CASRPRPGTGGENTGELFF. Here the CDR3 DNA reads TGTGCCAGTAGACCAAGGCCCGGGACAGGGGGCGAGAACACCGGGGAGCTGTTTTTT.

The table lists this clone with a few counts. The gene calls are TRBV5-1 and TRBJ2-7; 7 bases line up with TRBD1. CDR3 length: 15 residues. Germline assignment: CDR1 SGHRS and CDR2 YFSETQ. J lost 0 bases, V lost 0 bases, and 3 bases had no gene match. CDR3 nucleotides: TGCGCCAGCAGCTTGGGCAGGGGGATCTCCTACGAGCAGTACTTC. Its protein is CASSLGRGISYEQYF. The whole variable domain, remainder taken from reference TRBV5-1 and TRBJ2-7, is KAGVTQTPRYLIKTRGQQVTLSCSPISGHRSVSWYQQTPGQGLQFLFEYFSETQRNKGNFPGRFSGRQFSNSRSEMNVSTLELGDSALYLCASSLGRGISYEQYFGPGTRLTVT.